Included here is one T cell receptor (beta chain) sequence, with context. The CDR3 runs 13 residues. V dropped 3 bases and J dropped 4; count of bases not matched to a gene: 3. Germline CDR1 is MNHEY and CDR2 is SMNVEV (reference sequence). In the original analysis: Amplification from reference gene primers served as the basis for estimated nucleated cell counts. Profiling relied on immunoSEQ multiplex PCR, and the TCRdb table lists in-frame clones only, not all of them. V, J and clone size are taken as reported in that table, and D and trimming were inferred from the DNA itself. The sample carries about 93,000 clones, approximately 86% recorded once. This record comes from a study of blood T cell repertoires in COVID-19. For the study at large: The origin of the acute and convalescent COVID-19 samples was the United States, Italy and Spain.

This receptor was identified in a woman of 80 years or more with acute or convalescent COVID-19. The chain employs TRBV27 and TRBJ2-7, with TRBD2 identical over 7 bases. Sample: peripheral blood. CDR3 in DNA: TGTGCCAGCAGTTTTTCGGGGGGATACGAGCAGTACTTC. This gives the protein CASSFSGGYEQYF.